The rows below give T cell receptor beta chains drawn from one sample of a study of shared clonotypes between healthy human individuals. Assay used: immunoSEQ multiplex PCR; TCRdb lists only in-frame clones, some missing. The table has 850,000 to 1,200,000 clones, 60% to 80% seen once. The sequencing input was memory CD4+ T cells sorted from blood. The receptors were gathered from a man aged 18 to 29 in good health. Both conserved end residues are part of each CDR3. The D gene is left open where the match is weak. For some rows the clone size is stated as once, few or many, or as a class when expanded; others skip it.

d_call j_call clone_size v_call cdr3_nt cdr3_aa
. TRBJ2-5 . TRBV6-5 TGTGCCAGCAGTTACCCCATCGGGGGAGACCAGTACTTC CASSYPIGGDQYF
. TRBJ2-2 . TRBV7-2 TGTGCCAGCAGCTTATTCTGGACCGGGGAGCTGTTTTTT CASSLFWTGELFF
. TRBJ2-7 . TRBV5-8 TGTGCCAGCAGCTCACCCGTACATGTACGGAACGAGCAGTACTTC CASSSPVHVRNEQYF
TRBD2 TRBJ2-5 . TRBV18 TGTGCCAGCTCATTGTCTTCTCTGGGCGGGGGACAAGAGACCCAGTACTTC CASSLSSLGGGQETQYF
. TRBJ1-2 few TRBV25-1 TGTGCCAGCAGTTATATTGGCTACACCTTC CASSYIGYTF
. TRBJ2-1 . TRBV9 TGTGCCAGCAGCGTAGGCCGGGGGTTTGAGCAGTTCTTC CASSVGRGFEQFF
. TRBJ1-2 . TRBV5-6 TGTGCCAGCAGCCCAACAGGGCGTGGGGGCTACACCTTC CASSPTGRGGYTF
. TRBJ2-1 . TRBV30 TGTGCCTGGAAAGTCGCCAAAGAGCAGTTCTTC CAWKVAKEQFF
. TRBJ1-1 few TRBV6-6 TGTGCCAGCAGTTATTCAAGTAGTACTGAAGCTTTCTTT CASSYSSSTEAFF
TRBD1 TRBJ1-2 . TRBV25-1 TGTGCCAGCAGCGGACAGGGGAGCTATGGCTACACCTTC CASSGQGSYGYTF
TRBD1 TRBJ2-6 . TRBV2 TGTGCCACTCCTCGGGACAGGGAGAGTGGGGCCAACGTCCTGACTTTC CATPRDRESGANVLTF
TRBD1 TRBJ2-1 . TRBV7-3 TGTGCCAGCAGCCCCGGGACAGACTCCTACAATGAGCAGTTCTTC CASSPGTDSYNEQFF
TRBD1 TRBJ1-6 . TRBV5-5 TGTGCCAGCAGCCCGGGGACAGCGCAGTTTTCACCCCTCCACTTT CASSPGTAQFSPLHF
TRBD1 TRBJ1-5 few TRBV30 TGTGCCTGGAGTGGACAGGGCAGACAGCCCCAGCATTTT CAWSGQGRQPQHF